The T cell receptor beta chain under discussion was sequenced for a study of brain metastases from non-small cell lung cancer. With 5 bases clipped from V and 10 bases from J, the junction kept 10 bases outside the gene matches. Germline V lookup: CDR1 SGHTA, CDR2 FQGNSA. The CDR3 has 14 residues. Generated by immunoSEQ multiplex PCR, the TCRdb table keeps only in-frame clones and is missing some. The profile shows more than 800 clones, 80% to 90% of them singletons. In the case of this clone: This same CDR3 is encoded by further DNA sequences in the sample.

The chain uses TRBV7-2 and TRBJ2-7; 11 bases align to TRBD2. Sequenced: tumor-adjacent normal tissue. This clonotype was obtained from a donor aged 40 or older with non-small cell lung cancer. The CDR3 region is CASSPDSGRGEQYF. For the CDR3, the DNA is TGTGCCAGCAGCCCCGATAGCGGGAGGGGGGAACAGTACTTC. Drawing the rest from reference TRBV7-2 and TRBJ2-7, the complete variable domain is GAGVSQSPSNKVTEKGKDVELRCDPISGHTALYWYRQSLGQGLEFLIYFQGNSAPDKSGLPSDRFSAERTGGSVSTLTIQRTQQEDSAVYLCASSPDSGRGEQYFGPGTRLTVT.